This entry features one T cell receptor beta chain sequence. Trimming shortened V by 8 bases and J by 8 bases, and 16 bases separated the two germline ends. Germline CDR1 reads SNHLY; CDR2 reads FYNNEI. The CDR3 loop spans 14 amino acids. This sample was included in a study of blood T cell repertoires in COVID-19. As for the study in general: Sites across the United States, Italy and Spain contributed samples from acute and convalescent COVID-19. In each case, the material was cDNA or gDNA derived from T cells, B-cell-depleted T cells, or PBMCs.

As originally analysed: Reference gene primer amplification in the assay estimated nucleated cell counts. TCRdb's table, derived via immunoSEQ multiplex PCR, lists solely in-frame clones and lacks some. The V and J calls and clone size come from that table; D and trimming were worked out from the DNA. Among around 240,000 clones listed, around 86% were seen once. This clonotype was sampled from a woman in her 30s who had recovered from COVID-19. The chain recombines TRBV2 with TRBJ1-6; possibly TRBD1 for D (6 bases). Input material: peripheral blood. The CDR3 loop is CASSEQGSDSPLHF. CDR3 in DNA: TGTGCCAGCTCGGAACAGGGTAGCGATTCACCCCTCCACTTT.